The 27 T cell receptor beta chains below were found in one sample sequenced in a study of PD-1 and CTLA-4 blockade in melanoma. Method: immunoSEQ multiplex PCR; TCRdb's copy keeps in-frame clones and lacks some. The data contain about 30,000 clones, roughly nine tenths of them singletons. The starting material was CD8+ T cells from peripheral blood, obtained before anti-PD-1 treatment. These receptors all stem from a human donor with melanoma.

This chain's CDR3 is CASSDELAGTDTQYF. CDR3 nucleotides: TGCGCCAGCAGTGACGAACTAGCGGGGACAGATACGCAGTATTTT. This chain links TRBV10-1 with TRBJ2-3; 10 nucleotides line up with TRBD2. The CDR3 runs to 15 residues. Germline CDR1 is WNHNN and CDR2 is SYGVQD (reference sequence). V shed 3 bases and J 3 bases; nucleotides not matched to a gene: 3.

The chain has TRBV30 and TRBJ2-7; no definite D call. The CDR3 is 13 amino acids. V gave up 2 bases and J gave up 4 bases, with 12 bases separating them. Germline assignment: CDR1 GTSNPN and CDR2 SVGIG (reference sequence). In DNA, the CDR3 is TGTGCCTGGAGTCGTGACACCGTTTACGAGCAGTACTTC. This gives the protein CAWSRDTVYEQYF. Together with reference TRBV30 and TRBJ2-7, the CDR3 gives the full variable domain: SQTIHQWPATLVQPVGSPLSLECTVEGTSNPNLYWYRQAAGRGLQLLFYSVGIGQISSEVPQNLSASRPQDRQFILSSKKLLLSDSGFYLCAWSRDTVYEQYFGPGTRLTVT.

This chain uses TRBV5-6 with TRBJ2-3; tentatively, D is TRBD2 (6 bases). This CDR3 is 14 amino acids long. The germline V gene encodes CDR1 SGHDT and CDR2 YYEEEE. Trimming took off 1 base at V and 1 base at J, with 7 bases between the two ends. CDR3 residues: CASSLWGGTDTQYF. The CDR3 DNA reads TGTGCCAGCAGCTTGTGGGGGGGCACAGATACGCAGTATTTT. The whole variable domain, filled in from reference TRBV5-6 and TRBJ2-3, reads DAGVTQSPTHLIKTRGQQVTLRCSPKSGHDTVSWYQQALGQGPQFIFQYYEEEERQRGNFPDRFSGHQFPNYSSELNVNALLLGDSALYLCASSLWGGTDTQYFGPGTRLTVL.

In this sample, this clone turned up once. The rearrangement links TRBV5-4 to TRBJ2-5; D call uncertain. The CDR3 length is 13 residues. V gave up 0 bases and J gave up 0 bases, with 3 bases separating them. Per the germline V gene, CDR1 is SGHNT and CDR2 is YYREEE (reference sequence). CDR3 in amino acids: CASSLEYQETQYF. Here the CDR3 DNA reads TGTGCCAGCAGCTTGGAGTACCAAGAGACCCAGTACTTC.

V usage is TRBV16 and J usage is TRBJ2-1, with a possible D match to TRBD1 (6 bases). The CDR3 extends over 13 amino acids. V was pared by 3 bases and J by 9 bases, with 12 bases between. The germline V gene encodes CDR1 KGHSY and CDR2 FQNENV. In DNA, the CDR3 is TGTGCCAGCAGCCAGGTACAGGGTTCTGAGCAGTTCTTC. This gives the protein CASSQVQGSEQFF.

The J gene is TRBJ2-2, the V gene TRBV27, with 11 bases aligning to TRBD2. This CDR3 is built from 16 residues. CDR1 and CDR2 from the germline V gene are MNHEY and SMNVEV (reference sequence). V dropped 6 bases and J dropped 1; count of bases not matched to a gene: 4. CDR3 sequence reads: CASSPTSGKNTGELFF. The DNA of the CDR3 is TGTGCCAGCAGCCCGACTAGCGGGAAGAACACCGGGGAGCTGTTTTTT.

The chain recombines TRBV5-1 with TRBJ2-1, with 11 nucleotides matching TRBD1. Germline CDR1 SGHRS, CDR2 YFSETQ. The V and J ends lost 2 bases and 8 bases, in that order; junction bases with no gene match: 6. This CDR3 comprises 15 residues. The DNA of the CDR3 is TGCGCCAGCAGCTTTGGGACAGGGGGAAGGGATGAGCAGTTCTTC. It translates to CASSFGTGGRDEQFF.

The genes are TRBV6-6 and TRBJ2-1, with D perhaps TRBD2 (5 bases). V was pared by 5 bases and J by 8 bases, with 13 bases between. The V gene's germline CDR1 is MNHNY and CDR2 SVGAGI (reference sequence). This CDR3 contains 13 residues. CDR3 region: CASSLPSGDEQFF. CDR3 nucleotides: TGTGCCAGCAGTCTCCCCAGCGGCGATGAGCAGTTCTTC.

This clone was observed a few times. The chain links TRBV12-5 to TRBJ2-3, with 9 bases matching TRBD1. The CDR3 spans 15 residues. CDR1 and CDR2 from the germline V gene are LGHNT and FRNRAP. Germline trimming cut 7 bases from V and 2 bases from J; bases unmatched to any gene: 7. CDR3 protein: CASALTGGYTDTQYF. DNA for the CDR3: TGTGCTAGTGCCTTGACAGGGGGTTACACAGATACGCAGTATTTT.

The chain carries TRBV30 and TRBJ1-1; D perhaps matches TRBD1 (5 bases). Germline CDR1 and CDR2: GTSNPN and SVGIG (reference sequence). The length of the CDR3 is 15 residues. With 0 bases removed from V and 0 bases from J, the gap between germline ends came to 11 bases. The CDR3 DNA reads as TGTGCCTGGAGTGTCGGTACAGGCATGAACACTGAAGCTTTCTTT. This translates into CAWSVGTGMNTEAFF.

J is TRBJ2-3 and V is TRBV10-3; 8 nucleotides line up with TRBD2. V gave up 4 bases and J gave up 5 bases; unmatched junction bases: 5. The length of the CDR3 is 14 residues. Germline lookup yields CDR1 ENHRY and CDR2 SYGVKD. This chain's CDR3 is CAISAGGDGDTQYF. In DNA, the CDR3 is TGTGCCATCAGTGCGGGGGGGGATGGAGATACGCAGTATTTT.

This chain connects TRBV7-9 to TRBJ1-1; no firm D call. The CDR3 runs to 13 residues. CDR1 is SEHNR and CDR2 is FQNEAQ in the germline V gene (reference sequence). V gave up 4 bases and J gave up 0 bases, with 6 bases separating them. CDR3 nucleotides: TGTGCCAGCAGCTCGAACTTGAACACTGAAGCTTTCTTT. Residues: CASSSNLNTEAFF. Variable domain in full (rest from reference TRBV7-9 and TRBJ1-1): DTGVSQNPRHKITKRGQNVTFRCDPISEHNRLYWYRQTLGQGPEFLTYFQNEAQLEKSRLLSDRFSAERPKGSFSTLEIQRTEQGDSAMYLCASSSNLNTEAFFGQGTRLTVV.

This clone has a single count. This chain links TRBV7-9 with TRBJ2-3; a possible D gene is TRBD1 (5 bases). Germline V CDR1 and CDR2: SEHNR, FQNEAQ (reference sequence). Trimming cost V 1 base and J 1 base, with 9 bases left between them. The CDR3 extends over 15 amino acids. CDR3 protein: CASSLDLGGTDTQYF. In DNA form, the CDR3 reads TGTGCCAGCAGCTTAGATTTAGGGGGCACAGATACGCAGTATTTT.

The V gene is TRBV5-1, the J gene TRBJ2-2; TRBD1 matches 8 bases. Germline values: CDR1 SGHRS, CDR2 YFSETQ. Trimming cost V 3 bases and J 3 bases; bases outside gene matches: 4. There are 15 residues in the CDR3. DNA for the CDR3: TGCGCCAGCAGCTCCCTGGACAGGGACACCGGGGAGCTGTTTTTT. Its protein is CASSSLDRDTGELFF.

V and J are TRBV11-2 and TRBJ2-7; D is uncertain. Germline CDR1 reads SGHAT; CDR2 reads FQNNGV. The CDR3 totals 14 residues. Trimming stripped 4 bases from V and 2 bases from J, with 12 bases between. The CDR3 sequence is CASSWAGGPYEQYF. CDR3 nucleotide sequence: TGTGCCAGCAGCTGGGCAGGCGGCCCCTACGAGCAGTACTTC.

This rearrangement joins TRBV6-5 to TRBJ1-1; D is ambiguous. Between the trimmed V and J ends, which lost 10 bases and 8 bases, there was a span of 20 bases. The length of the CDR3 is 13 residues. Per the germline V gene, CDR1 is MNHEY and CDR2 is SVGAGI. The CDR3 DNA sequence: TGTGCCACCTTCCCGTCCCCCCGGCAAGAAGCTTTCTTT. This codes for CATFPSPRQEAFF.

The J gene is TRBJ2-4, the V gene TRBV19; D remains unclear. The CDR3 contains 14 residues. The V end lost 5 bases, the J end lost 2 bases, and 10 bases lay between the germline ends. Germline V lookup: CDR1 LNHDA, CDR2 SQIVND (reference sequence). The CDR3 spells CASSFLGSKNIQYF. The CDR3 nucleotides are TGTGCCAGTAGTTTTTTAGGATCCAAAAACATTCAGTACTTC.

This rearrangement joins TRBV4-1 to TRBJ2-7; D tentatively reads TRBD1 or TRBD2 (5 bases each). The length of the CDR3 is 12 residues. With 5 bases removed from V and 5 bases from J, the gap between germline ends came to 10 bases. CDR1 is MGHRA and CDR2 is YSYEKL in the germline V gene. The CDR3 sequence: CASSGTTHEQYF. DNA of the CDR3: TGCGCCAGCAGCGGGACCACGCACGAGCAGTACTTC.

This chain connects TRBV5-5 to TRBJ2-7, with D possibly TRBD2 on 6 matching bases. CDR3 length: 15 residues. Germline CDR1 and CDR2: SGHKS and YYEKEE (reference sequence). V was shortened by 0 bases and J by 0 bases, with 10 bases between the two germline ends. CDR3 amino acids: CASSLEDGSSYEQYF. CDR3 nucleotides: TGTGCCAGCAGCTTGGAAGACGGGAGCTCCTACGAGCAGTACTTC.

The chain links TRBV6-5 to TRBJ2-5; D unclear. There are 14 residues in the CDR3. V lost 4 bases, J lost 2 bases, and 11 bases lay in between. In germline, CDR1 is MNHEY, CDR2 SVGAGI. The CDR3 reads CASSSPAQQETQYF. CDR3 nucleotide sequence: TGTGCCAGCAGTTCCCCCGCCCAACAAGAGACCCAGTACTTC.

Only one count was recorded for this clone. The chain recombines TRBV6-2 or TRBV6-3 with TRBJ2-1, with D maybe TRBD1 (6 bases). The CDR3 runs to 12 residues. CDR1 is MNHEY and CDR2 is SVGEGT in the germline V gene. Trimming pared 5 bases from V and 14 bases from J, leaving 16 bases between. The CDR3 protein is CASSTWTAPEFF. The CDR3 nucleotides read TGTGCCAGCAGTACGTGGACAGCCCCGGAGTTCTTC.

This clone was detected only once. The rearrangement joins TRBV6-6 to TRBJ2-1; D tentatively reads TRBD1 or TRBD2 (5 bases each). The CDR3 consists of 15 residues. Germline V lookup: CDR1 MNHNY, CDR2 SVGAGI (reference sequence). Trimming removed 2 bases from V and 5 bases from J, with 13 bases in between. The CDR3: CASSYQGELDNEQFF. CDR3 nucleotide sequence: TGTGCCAGCAGTTACCAGGGAGAATTGGACAATGAGCAGTTCTTC.

The chain has TRBV4-1 and TRBJ1-3, with D uncertain. Trimming removed 2 bases at V and 4 bases at J, with 12 bases between. The CDR3 totals 15 residues. CDR1 MGHRA and CDR2 YSYEKL come from the germline V gene. DNA for the CDR3: TGCGCCAGCAGCCAACTGTACGGGGTCGGAAACACCATATATTTT. This sequence encodes CASSQLYGVGNTIYF.

This sequence joins TRBV7-2 and TRBJ2-3; 12 nucleotides align to TRBD2. Germline assignment: CDR1 SGHTA and CDR2 FQGNSA. The CDR3 totals 16 residues. J lost 1 base, V lost 5 bases, and 4 bases had no gene match. The CDR3 sequence is CASSPWTSGGTDTQYF. The CDR3 nucleotides are TGTGCCAGCAGCCCCTGGACTAGCGGGGGCACAGATACGCAGTATTTT.

This rearrangement joins TRBV5-1 to TRBJ2-3; 7 positions match TRBD1. Germline V CDR1 and CDR2: SGHRS, YFSETQ. J gave up 0 bases and V 4 bases, and 8 bases lay outside the gene matches. The CDR3 has 16 residues. The CDR3 DNA is TGCGCCAGCAGCCCCGGGACAGTCTATAGCACAGATACGCAGTATTTT. Its protein product is CASSPGTVYSTDTQYF.

The rearrangement joins TRBV28 to TRBJ1-3; no clear D. Trimming left V 7 bases short and J 4 bases short, with 11 bases between. The CDR3 has 13 amino acids. CDR1 is MDHEN, CDR2 SYDVKM, per germline. CDR3 bases: TGTGCCAGCACCCCCAGCCCAGGAAACACCATATATTTT. Its translation: CASTPSPGNTIYF. Looking up the rest from reference TRBV28 and TRBJ1-3 gives the full variable domain: DVKVTQSSRYLVKRTGEKVFLECVQDMDHENMFWYRQDPGLGLRLIYFSYDVKMKEKGDIPEGYSVSREKKERFSLILESASTNQTSMYLCASTPSPGNTIYFGEGSWLTVV.

This chain links TRBV11-2 with TRBJ1-1; maybe TRBD1 (5 bases). The CDR3 is 15 residues long. CDR1 is SGHAT, CDR2 FQNNGV, per germline. The ends were cut back, 3 bases at V and 0 bases at J, with 11 bases in the middle. The CDR3 spells CASSLFQGLNTEAFF. The DNA for the CDR3 is TGTGCCAGCAGCTTGTTTCAGGGCCTGAACACTGAAGCTTTCTTT.